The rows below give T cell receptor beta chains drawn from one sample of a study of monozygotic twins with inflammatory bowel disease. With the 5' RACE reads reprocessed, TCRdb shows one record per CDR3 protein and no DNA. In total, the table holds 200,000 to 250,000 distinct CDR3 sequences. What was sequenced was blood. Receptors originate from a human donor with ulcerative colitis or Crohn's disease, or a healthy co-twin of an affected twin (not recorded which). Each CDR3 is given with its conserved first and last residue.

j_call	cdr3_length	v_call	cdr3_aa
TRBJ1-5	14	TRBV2	CASSEACRHQPQHF
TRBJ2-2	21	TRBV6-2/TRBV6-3	CASSYSILSGSGPSNTGELFF
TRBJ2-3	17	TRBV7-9	CASSSPGTSKPTDTQYF
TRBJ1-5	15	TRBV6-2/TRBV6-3	CASSYGTNSNQPQHF
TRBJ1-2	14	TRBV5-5	CASSPGQENYGYTF
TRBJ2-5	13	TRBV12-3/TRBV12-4	CASSLLPQETQYF
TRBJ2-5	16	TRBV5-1	CASSAAGAGVGETQYF
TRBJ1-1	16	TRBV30	CAWSVGQSPGRTEAFF
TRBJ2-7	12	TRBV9	CASGDTTYEQYF
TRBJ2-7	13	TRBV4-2	CASSQVSTYEQYF
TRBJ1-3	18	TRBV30	CAWSAPGTGKSSGNTIYF
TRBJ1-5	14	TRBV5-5	CASSSHPTAQPQHF
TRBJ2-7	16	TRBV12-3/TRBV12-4	CASSLAGPIRGYEQYF
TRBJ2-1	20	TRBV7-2	CASSYSIPSSSGNTGNEQFF
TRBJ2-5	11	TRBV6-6	CASSPGTASYF